Below, one T cell receptor beta chain is given with its context. Its antigen is not yet known. Base qualities are not recorded, but no much larger clone differs from it by a single base. Ficoll-Paque density gradient centrifugation was the method used to isolate PBMCs. This entry comes from a study of T-cell memory formation after mild COVID-19 (dated by TCRdb to 2020 to 2023). Notes on the research overall: TCR sequence clusters from the two donors were largely donor specific. In a couple of donors, T-cell clones that expanded and contracted after mild COVID-19 were tracked by sequencing TCRalpha and TCRbeta repertoires over time. Two young, previously healthy adult volunteers, one female and one male, were included in the cohort. Points the paper makes about the study in general: The study covered only a couple of mild cases, and larger cohorts including severe cases with pre-infection samples were considered necessary. SARS-CoV-2 specificity of the second-wave clones peaking on day 37 was not confirmed. The detection of some responding clones in pre-infection memory suggests that pre-existing cross-reactive memory T cells joined the SARS-CoV-2 response. Balanced CD4/CD8 phenotypes were observed for clones contracting from day 15 to 85, whereas a bias towards CD4+ was observed for a second wave of clones expanding from day 15 to 37. Contracting CD4+ clones were located mainly in the CM and EM memory subsets, whereas CD8+ clones were found to be enriched in EMRA.

The listed sequencing device is Illumina NovaSeq 6000. TCRalpha and TCRbeta cDNA libraries were built by 5'RACE with constant-segment primers, adding sample barcodes and unique molecular identifiers. RNA was extracted from every sample with Trizol reagent. Libraries were amplified in two PCR steps, with a second sample barcode and Illumina TruSeq adapters added in the second step. The libraries were sequenced on an Illumina NovaSeq using 2 x 150 bp paired-end reads. As for how the authors treated the data: The reads were demultiplexed and collapsed into UMI-guided consensus sequences using migec v1.2.7. Using mixcr v2.1.11, UMI consensuses were aligned to TRA and TRB V and J templates and then assembled into clonotypes. Clonotypes were classified as expanded or contracted when called significant by both edgeR and NoisET, with noise models trained on biological replicates. For edgeR calls, the cutoffs were a false discovery rate-adjusted p below 0.01 and a log2 fold-change threshold of 1. As an exploratory analysis of dynamics, max-normalized trajectories of the 1000 most abundant clonotypes were examined with PCA combined with hierarchical clustering. The CD4 or CD8 phenotype of responding clones was assigned using the separately sequenced CD4+ and CD8+ repertoires. The raw public data were reprocessed by TCRdb itself: fastp quality trimming at Q25, MiXCR clonotype calling, in-frame beta chains only. CDR3 protein sequences are deduplicated, and each keeps its most common genes and DNA. In this record, the V and J calls reflect TCRdb's handling and not the investigators' own analysis. The sample table contains 150,000 to 200,000 distinct CDR3 sequences; only one count was recorded for about 15% of them. The ten top clones hold less than 15% of the sample.

The germline ends are 10 bases apart after V is trimmed by 6 bases and J by 3 bases. The CDR3 runs 13 residues from the cysteine to the phenylalanine. Of all the DNA, just the CDR3 is kept, 39 bases in frame from base 1. The germline V gene supplies CDR1 KGHDR and CDR2 SFDVKD. This chain joins TRBV24-1 to TRBJ1-1; TRBD1 is perhaps the D gene, given 5 matching bases. Sequences were obtained from PBMCs or a T cell subset sorted from them (not recorded which). This clonotype was obtained from an adult woman who had mild COVID-19 (a few samples of this study predate the infection). The sample titles of this study are shuffled in the database, so cell type and time point are left out; the donor was told from shared clones. The CDR3 in this case is CATSPSGDTEAFF. The nucleotide sequence is given as TGTGCCACCAGTCCATCGGGGGACACTGAAGCTTTCTTT.